This T cell receptor beta chain is from a study of shared clonotypes between healthy human individuals. This CDR3 comprises 17 residues. J gave up 3 bases and V 3 bases, and 10 bases lay outside the gene matches. The germline V gene encodes CDR1 MNHEY and CDR2 SMNVEV (reference sequence). Sequencing used immunoSEQ multiplex PCR; TCRdb keeps in-frame clones, though not all of them. The table shows more than 550,000 clones, with 55% to 75% occurring only once. This clone has just a few counts. This chain connects TRBV27 to TRBJ2-7, with TRBD1 matching over 11 bases. The TCR originated in a woman in her twenties or thirties in good health. Sequenced material: memory CD4+ T cells sorted from blood. The subset denotes: CD45RA-negative fraction. In DNA, the CDR3 is TGTGCCAGCAGTTTTGGTAGTCCCGGGACAGGGGGCTACGAGCAGTACTTC. Protein: CASSFGSPGTGGYEQYF.